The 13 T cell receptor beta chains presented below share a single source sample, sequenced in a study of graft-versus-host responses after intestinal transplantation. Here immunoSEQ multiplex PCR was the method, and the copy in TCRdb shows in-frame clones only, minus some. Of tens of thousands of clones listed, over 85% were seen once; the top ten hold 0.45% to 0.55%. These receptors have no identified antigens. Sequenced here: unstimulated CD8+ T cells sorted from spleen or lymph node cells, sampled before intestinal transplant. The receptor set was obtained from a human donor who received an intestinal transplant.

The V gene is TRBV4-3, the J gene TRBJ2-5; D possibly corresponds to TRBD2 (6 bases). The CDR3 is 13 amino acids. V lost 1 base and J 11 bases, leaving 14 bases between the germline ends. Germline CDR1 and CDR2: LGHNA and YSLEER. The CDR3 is CASSQVPGGEQYF. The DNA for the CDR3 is TGCGCCAGCAGCCAAGTCCCTGGCGGGGAGCAGTACTTC.

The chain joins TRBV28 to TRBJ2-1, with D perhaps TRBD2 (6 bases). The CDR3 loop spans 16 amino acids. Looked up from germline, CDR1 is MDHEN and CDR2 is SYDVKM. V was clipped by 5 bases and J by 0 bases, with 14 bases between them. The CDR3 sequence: CASSPSLGSSYNEQFF. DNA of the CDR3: TGTGCCAGCAGTCCCTCTCTCGGGAGCTCCTACAATGAGCAGTTCTTC. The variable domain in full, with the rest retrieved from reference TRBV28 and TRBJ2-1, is DVKVTQSSRYLVKRTGEKVFLECVQDMDHENMFWYRQDPGLGLRLIYFSYDVKMKEKGDIPEGYSVSREKKERFSLILESASTNQTSMYLCASSPSLGSSYNEQFFGPGTRLTVL.

The CDR3 spells CASSQDSSGGRPDNEQFF. CDR3 in DNA: TGCGCCAGCAGCCAAGATAGCAGCGGGGGGCGGCCTGACAATGAGCAGTTCTTC. The V and J genes are TRBV4-3 and TRBJ2-1, with 9 bases fitting TRBD2. The CDR3 length is 18 residues. V was pared by 0 bases and J by 5 bases, with 11 bases of the junction left unmatched. Germline values: CDR1 LGHNA, CDR2 YSLEER.

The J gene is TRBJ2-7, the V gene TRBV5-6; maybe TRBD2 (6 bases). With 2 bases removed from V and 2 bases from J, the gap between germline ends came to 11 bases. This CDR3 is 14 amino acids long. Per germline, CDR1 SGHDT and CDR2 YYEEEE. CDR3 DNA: TGTGCCAGCAGCTTCTCTAGCGAGACCTACGAGCAGTACTTC. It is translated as CASSFSSETYEQYF.

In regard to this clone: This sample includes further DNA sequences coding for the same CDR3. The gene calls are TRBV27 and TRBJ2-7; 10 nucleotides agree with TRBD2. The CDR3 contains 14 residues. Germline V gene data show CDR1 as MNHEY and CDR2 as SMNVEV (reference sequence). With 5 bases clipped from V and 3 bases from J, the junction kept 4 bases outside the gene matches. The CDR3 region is CASSLAGVVYEQYF. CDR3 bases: TGTGCCAGCAGTCTAGCGGGGGTCGTCTACGAGCAGTACTTC.

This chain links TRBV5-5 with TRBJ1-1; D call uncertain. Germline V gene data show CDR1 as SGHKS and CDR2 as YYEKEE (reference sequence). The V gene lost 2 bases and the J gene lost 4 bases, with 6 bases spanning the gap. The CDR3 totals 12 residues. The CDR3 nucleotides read TGTGCCAGCAGCTTCCCCTTCACTGAAGCTTTCTTT. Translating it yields CASSFPFTEAFF.

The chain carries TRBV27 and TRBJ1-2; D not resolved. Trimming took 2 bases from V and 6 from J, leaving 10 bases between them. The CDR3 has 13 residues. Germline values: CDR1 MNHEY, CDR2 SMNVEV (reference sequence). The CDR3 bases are TGTGCCAGCAGTTTACGGTCTTTAGATGGCTACACCTTC. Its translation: CASSLRSLDGYTF.

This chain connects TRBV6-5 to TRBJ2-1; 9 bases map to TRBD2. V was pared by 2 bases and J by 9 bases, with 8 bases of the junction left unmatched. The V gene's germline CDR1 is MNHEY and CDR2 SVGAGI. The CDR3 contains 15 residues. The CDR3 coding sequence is TGTGCCAGCAGTTACGGGTTAGCGGGAGCTGGTGAGCAGTTCTTC. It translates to CASSYGLAGAGEQFF.

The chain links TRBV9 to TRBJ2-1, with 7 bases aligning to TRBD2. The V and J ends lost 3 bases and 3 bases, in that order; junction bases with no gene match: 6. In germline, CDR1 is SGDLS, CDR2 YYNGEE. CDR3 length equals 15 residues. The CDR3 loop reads CASSEAGVLYNEQFF. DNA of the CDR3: TGTGCCAGCAGCGAGGCGGGGGTTCTCTACAATGAGCAGTTCTTC.

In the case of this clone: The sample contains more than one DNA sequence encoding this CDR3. The chain's CDR3 is CASSLQGANTEAFF. Here the CDR3 DNA reads TGTGCCAGTAGTCTCCAAGGGGCGAACACTGAAGCTTTCTTT. V is TRBV19 and J is TRBJ1-1; tentatively, D is TRBD1 (5 bases). The germline gives CDR1 LNHDA, CDR2 SQIVND (reference sequence). The CDR3 is 14 residues long. V was pared by 5 bases and J by 1 base, with 11 bases between.

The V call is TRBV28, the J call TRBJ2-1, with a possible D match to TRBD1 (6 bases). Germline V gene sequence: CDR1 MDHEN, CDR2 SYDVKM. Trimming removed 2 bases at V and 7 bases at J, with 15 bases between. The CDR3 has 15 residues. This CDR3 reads CASSLPSRGGNEQFF. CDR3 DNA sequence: TGTGCCAGCAGTTTACCCTCCAGGGGCGGAAATGAGCAGTTCTTC. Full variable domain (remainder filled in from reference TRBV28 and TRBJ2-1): DVKVTQSSRYLVKRTGEKVFLECVQDMDHENMFWYRQDPGLGLRLIYFSYDVKMKEKGDIPEGYSVSREKKERFSLILESASTNQTSMYLCASSLPSRGGNEQFFGPGTRLTVL.

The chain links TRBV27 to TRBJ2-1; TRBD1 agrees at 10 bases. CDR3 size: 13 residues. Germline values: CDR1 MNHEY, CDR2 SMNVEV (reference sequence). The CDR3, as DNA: TGTGCGGCCGGGACAGGGGCCTACAATGAGCAGTTCTTC. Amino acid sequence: CAAGTGAYNEQFF.

In DNA, the CDR3 is TGTGCCAGCAGCCCCCCGCGTTTGGGAGGGTCTGAGCAGTTCTTC. Protein: CASSPPRLGGSEQFF. This rearrangement joins TRBV11-3 to TRBJ2-1; 7 bases agree with TRBD2. The CDR3 is 15 residues long. Germline CDR1 reads SGHNT; CDR2 reads YENEEA. V shed 5 bases and J 9 bases; nucleotides not matched to a gene: 13. Variable domain in full (rest from reference TRBV11-3 and TRBJ2-1): EAGVVQSPRYKIIEKKQPVAFWCNPISGHNTLYWYLQNLGQGPELLIRYENEEAVDDSQLPKDRFSAERLKGVDSTLKIQPAELGDSAVYLCASSPPRLGGSEQFFGPGTRLTVL.